A selection of T cell receptor beta chains follows, all from one sample in a study of T cells after yellow fever vaccination. Using its own MiXCR run on the 5' RACE reads, TCRdb lists one record per CDR3 protein. The sample contains approximately 580,000 distinct CDR3 sequences, around 17% of which appear only once. Source: PBMCs, taken 5 to 6 days after the first yellow fever vaccination. These receptor sequences come from a man aged 18 to 29 who received the YFV17D yellow fever vaccine. Both conserved end residues are trimmed from each CDR3.

v_gene,CDR3aa
TRBV4-3,ASSQGVFGEVDTEAF
TRBV9,ASSVNSLISGNTIY
TRBV18,ASSPVAGNGETQY
TRBV5-1,ASSVVGTYGYT
TRBV20-1,SARDRGTRGGARETQY
TRBV4-2,ASSQDERGYADTQY
TRBV15,ATGLPGVRATYNEQF
TRBV7-3,ASSLTGSNEQF
TRBV5-4,ASSLGTSGGKTQY
TRBV7-6,ASSHDLGELF
TRBV2,ASSPTETGWHEQF
TRBV9,ASSVGGTQHEKLF
TRBV7-9,ASRPETQY
TRBV4-2,ASSQDGKRGGLGEQF
TRBV5-1,ASSSGQGGYQETQY
TRBV5-6,ASSLGSIGIYGYT
TRBV19,ASSRGGPRQETQY
TRBV7-6,ASQRAWGAVDRETQY
TRBV20-1,SARVTSAVALRTEAF
TRBV7-8,ASSPYPGLKGRQY
TRBV12-3/TRBV12-4,ASSSRTARGGYT
TRBV18,ASSPRLVDGYT
TRBV20-1,SARNWDMTTEAF
TRBV10-3,AISRTEGHTDTQY
TRBV28,ATYLSTTDTQY
TRBV7-2,ASSSLGTLSDEQY
TRBV15,ATSKPTNTEAF
TRBV19,ASSVGSGLYEQY
TRBV12-3/TRBV12-4,ASRGGRVEQY
TRBV12-3/TRBV12-4,ASSPGQGVGGYT
TRBV7-2,ASSLFDPASGNTIY
TRBV7-2,ASSPLGGSAYNEQF
TRBV3-1,ASSQYGKRDTDTQY
TRBV12-3/TRBV12-4,ASSLYSGIHT
TRBV20-1,SARDGAGLEQF
TRBV12-5,ASAFSGNTIY
TRBV7-9,ASSQAPLSDTQY
TRBV5-4,ASSSTQGGQETQY
TRBV5-1,ASSVTLGTEAF
TRBV3-1,ASSSKPGAKNIQY
TRBV28,ASRPGRRETQY
TRBV10-3,ATSTSGLYNEQF
TRBV29-1,SVDRTGGSYEQY
TRBV6-2/TRBV6-3,ATRTGNTEAF
TRBV4-1,ASSYKTSGGAITGELF